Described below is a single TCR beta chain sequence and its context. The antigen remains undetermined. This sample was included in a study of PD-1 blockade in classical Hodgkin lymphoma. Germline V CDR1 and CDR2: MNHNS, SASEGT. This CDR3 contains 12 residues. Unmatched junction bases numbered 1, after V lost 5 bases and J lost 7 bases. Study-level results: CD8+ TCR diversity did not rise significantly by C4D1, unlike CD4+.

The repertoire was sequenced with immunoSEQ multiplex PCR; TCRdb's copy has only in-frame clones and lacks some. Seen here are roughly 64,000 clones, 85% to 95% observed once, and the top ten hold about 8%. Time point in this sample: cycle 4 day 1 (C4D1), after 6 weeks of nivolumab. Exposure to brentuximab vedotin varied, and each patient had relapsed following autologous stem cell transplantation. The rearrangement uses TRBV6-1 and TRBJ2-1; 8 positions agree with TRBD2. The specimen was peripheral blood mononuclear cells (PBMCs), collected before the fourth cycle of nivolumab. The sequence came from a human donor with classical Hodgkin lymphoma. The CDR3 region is CASSLAGNEQFF. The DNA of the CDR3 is TGTGCCAGCAGTTTAGCGGGAAATGAGCAGTTCTTC.